A single sample gave rise to the 9 T cell receptor beta chains below, sequenced in a study of T-cell memory formation after mild COVID-19. TCRdb re-called the 5' RACE reads through MiXCR, storing one row per CDR3 protein. This sample has around 110,000 distinct CDR3 sequences, with under 15% found just once. Sample: PBMCs or a T cell subset sorted from them (not recorded which). Receptor source: a man aged 18 to 29 who had mild COVID-19 (a few samples of this study predate the infection). Cell type and time point are not known.

This clonotype was counted many times. The chain is built from TRBV12-3 or TRBV12-4 and TRBJ1-5; no firm D call. V gave up 2 bases and J gave up 5 bases, with 22 bases separating them. The CDR3 contains 18 residues. In DNA, the CDR3 is TGTGCCAGCAGTTTATGGCGGATAAACCAGGAATTGGATCAGCCCCAGCATTTT. Protein: CASSLWRINQELDQPQHF.

This clonotype was counted many times. The chain recombines TRBV7-9 with TRBJ2-5; TRBD1 or TRBD2 may be the D gene (5 bases each). The CDR3 spans 14 residues. The V end was cut by 5 bases, the J end by 6 bases, with 16 bases between. Germline CDR1 SEHNR, CDR2 FQNEAQ (reference sequence). The CDR3 nucleotides are TGTGCCAGCAGCGGGGACCGAATAGGGAAGACCCAGTACTTC. Amino acid sequence: CASSGDRIGKTQYF.

The chain employs TRBV24-1 and TRBJ2-1; D unresolved. This CDR3 region has 15 residues. The V gene lost 1 base and the J gene lost 8 bases, with 14 bases spanning the gap. The germline V gene has CDR1 KGHDR and CDR2 SFDVKD. DNA of the CDR3: TGTGCCACCAGTGATTTTCAAGGTCCGGGTGATGAGCAGTTCTTC. It yields the protein CATSDFQGPGDEQFF.

V usage is TRBV9 and J usage is TRBJ2-3, with TRBD2 identical over 8 bases. The junction had 15 bases not matched to a gene; V was cut back by 4 bases and J by 5 bases. This CDR3 spans 17 amino acids. CDR1 is SGDLS, CDR2 YYNGEE, per germline. The chain's CDR3 is CASSHNPAAGGRDTQYF. DNA for the CDR3: TGTGCCAGCAGCCATAACCCTGCCGCGGGGGGAAGAGATACGCAGTATTTT. Using reference TRBV9 and TRBJ2-3 for the parts outside the CDR3, the full variable domain is DSGVTQTPKHLITATGQRVTLRCSPRSGDLSVYWYQQSLDQGLQFLIQYYNGEERAKGNILERFSAQQFPDLHSELNLSSLELGDSALYFCASSHNPAAGGRDTQYFGPGTRLTVL.

There are a few counts of this clonotype. The chain uses TRBV5-1 and TRBJ2-7; 8 bases align to TRBD1. This CDR3 has 13 amino acids. Germline CDR1 and CDR2: SGHRS and YFSETQ. J gave up 3 bases and V 2 bases, and 1 base lay outside the gene matches. The CDR3 nucleotides are TGCGCCAGCAGCTTTGGGACAGGCTACGAGCAGTACGTC. It specifies CASSFGTGYEQYV.

V gene TRBV15 combines with J gene TRBJ2-3, with 9 bases fitting TRBD2. CDR1 and CDR2 (germline): LNHNV, YYDKDF (reference sequence). The CDR3 is 15 residues long. V dropped 0 bases and J dropped 4; count of bases not matched to a gene: 2. The CDR3 sequence: CATSRERGGPDTQYF. The CDR3 bases are TGTGCCACCAGCAGAGAGCGGGGGGGCCCAGATACGCAGTATTTT.

The rearrangement links TRBV5-4 to TRBJ2-1; D is tentatively TRBD1 or TRBD2 (5 bases each). CDR3 length equals 15 residues. Germline CDR1 reads SGHNT; CDR2 reads YYREEE (reference sequence). The V end lost 4 bases, the J end lost 5 bases, and 16 bases lay between the germline ends. This CDR3 is CASSPAGLGHNEQFF. The CDR3 nucleotides read TGTGCCAGCAGCCCCGCGGGCTTGGGGCACAATGAGCAGTTCTTC.

This clonotype showed up just a few times. The V gene is TRBV6-5, the J gene TRBJ2-2; D is unresolved. The V end was cut by 3 bases, the J end by 9 bases, with 5 bases between. There are 11 residues in the CDR3. Germline CDR1 MNHEY, CDR2 SVGAGI. The CDR3 nucleotides are TGTGCCAGCAGTTATGGGTGGGAGCTGTTTTTT. It encodes CASSYGWELFF.

This clonotype has a handful of counts. The rearrangement links TRBV20-1 to TRBJ2-3; possibly TRBD1 or TRBD2 for D (6 bases each). The CDR3 consists of 13 residues. Looked up from germline, CDR1 is DFQATT and CDR2 is SNEGSKA (reference sequence). The germline V and J ends were trimmed by 6 bases and 4 bases, with 14 bases remaining between them. CDR3 DNA sequence: TGCAGTGCAGAACCCCGGGGGCCAGATACGCAGTATTTT. This codes for CSAEPRGPDTQYF.